Detailed here is one T cell receptor (beta chain). Which antigen it targets is not known. No base-level quality is on record; no much larger clone is a single base apart. The donors were healthy, HIV-negative adults with no recently reported acute infections or vaccinations. Only Caucasian adults living in Nashville, Tennessee, USA were represented among the donors. CD4+ T cells were enriched by magnetic negative selection, after which naive cells were positively selected on CD45RA and the negative fraction was taken as the memory subset. After blood collection by leukapheresis, PBMCs were isolated using Ficoll-Histopaque density gradient centrifugation and then cryopreserved in the vapor phase of liquid nitrogen. Analytical flow cytometry was used to check the purity and quantity of each magnetically sorted T cell population. Each sorted fraction had its genomic DNA isolated and then quantified by UV absorbance on a Nanodrop 2000c.

These data come from a study of shared clonotypes between healthy human individuals (dated by TCRdb to the early 2020s). About the investigation overall: Three men and a couple of women, aged 18 to 49 years, made up the cohort. Per donor, leukapheresis produced somewhere between about 0.8 and 9.5 billion PBMCs. Different laboratories and diverse techniques were used to prepare libraries and sequence TCR repertoires, to increase sequencing depth and limit assay-specific biases. To estimate repertoire size and how much clonotype sharing occurs between individuals, the study deeply sequenced the blood TCR repertoires of five healthy adults. For each donor, CD4 naive and CD4 memory were each given three plates, CD8 naive was given two plates, and CD8 memory was given one plate.

Paper-wide results and their limitations: The small number of donors limited the genetic and exposure-history diversity represented. Larger estimated clonotype richness was generally found for naive subsets than for memory subsets. Compared with non-shared clonotypes, the clonotypes found in all four sorted-subset donors had higher generation probabilities. Even with the large sequencing depth, rarefaction of the sorted-subset datasets indicated that sequencing was incomplete. Pairwise subsampling indicated that sequencing depth was expected to affect the degree of clonotype sharing among donors. Only blood was sampled, and tissue TCR repertoires likely differ from those in blood. Around 5.4% of naive CD4, around 3.6% of naive CD8, roughly 2.4% of memory CD4, and 0.4% of memory CD8 clonotypes were shared across a few donors.

CDR1 and CDR2, looked up from the germline V gene, are MDHEN and SYDVKM. The CDR3, cysteine through phenylalanine, is 17 amino acids long. The entry retains the CDR3 DNA only, 51 bases that are in frame from base 1. Trimmed from V: 3 bases; trimmed from J: 3 bases; junction bases lacking a gene match: 10. Using the deep immunoSEQ assay, TCR CDR3 regions were amplified from genomic DNA by multiplex PCR. Genomic DNA extracted from each cell subset was distributed evenly over all wells of several immunoSEQ 96-well plates, and each plate served as one replicate. For sorted subsets, roughly 200 ng of genomic DNA, equivalent to roughly 33,000 T cell genomes, went into each replicate PCR. Purified libraries were quantified with a Qubit 3.0 fluorometer, sized on a Bioanalyzer 2100, and re-quantified with the KAPA Library Quantification kit. Each immunoSEQ 96-well plate was sequenced on its own single-read 150-cycle Illumina NextSeq 550 flow cell. On the study's bioinformatics: Because only junctional sequences without quality scores were contained in the immunoSEQ output, filtering matching that applied to full-length reads could not be performed. To assign V/J genes and CDR3, sequences were annotated using PyIR, a Python wrapper for IgBLAST v1.9, with IMGT germline references. Reads were removed for weak V/J assignments (E-value above 1e-6), missing CDR3, stop codons, out-of-frame junctions, or ambiguous translated residues. V3J clonotypes were defined as sequences sharing the same inferred V gene, J gene, and CDR3 amino acid sequence. To compute the percentage overlap between repertoires, the number of shared unique clonotypes was divided by the size of the smaller repertoire. Richness of each repertoire was evaluated using RTK rarefaction, the Chao1 estimator, and Recon v2.1 estimates of unobserved clonotypes. Generation probabilities were computed with OLGA for all TCRbeta clonotypes obtained by the gDNA method from a handful of donors. The table was pulled from immuneACCESS by TCRdb, which kept in-frame rearrangements only. Such tables lose some clones; where checked, under half of the loss comes from unresolved V genes, and the rest has no known cause. V and J calls and clone size are given by that table; D and trimming were obtained from the DNA. The sample table records about 1,500,000 clones; roughly 95% of these occur just once. 1% to 1.5% of the sample lies in the top ten.

The chain is made from TRBV28 and TRBJ2-4; TRBD2 lines up with 8 middle nucleotides. This clonotype was obtained from a man aged 30 to 45 in good health. Source material: naive CD4+ T cells sorted from blood. The sample's cell subset or site label is to be understood as: CD45RA+ positively selected. The DNA sequence follows: TGTGCCAGCAGTTTTTTGGGAGGGCGGGGGGACAAAAACATTCAGTACTTC. Translated, it reads CASSFLGGRGDKNIQYF.